Shown below are 10 T cell receptor beta chains from a single sample sequenced in a study of T-cell reconstitution after alpha-beta-depleted transplantation in children. During its preparation, the TCRbeta library received unique molecular identifiers. One entry per CDR3 protein results from TCRdb running MiXCR on the PCR reads. The sample holds around 76,000 distinct CDR3 sequences, around a sixth seen once. Sequences were derived from PBMCs, mostly from graft donor cells, sampled 360 days after TCRalphabeta/CD19-depleted stem cell transplant. The receptors come from a male patient aged 2 to 10 who had a stem cell transplant for acute lymphoblastic leukemia, so the T cells may come from the graft donor.

In DNA form, the CDR3 reads TGCAGTGCTCAAATAGACAGGGTCACCTACGAGCAGTACTTC. Amino acid sequence: CSAQIDRVTYEQYF. This chain uses TRBV20-1 with TRBJ2-7; TRBD1 matches 7 bases. CDR1 is DFQATT, CDR2 SNEGSKA, per germline (reference sequence). The V gene end was trimmed by 5 bases and the J gene end by 2 bases; junction bases not matched to a gene: 9. This CDR3 has 14 amino acids.

The V gene is TRBV24-1, the J gene TRBJ2-3; TRBD1 matches at 8 bases. CDR3 length: 15 amino acids. The junction had 5 bases not matched to a gene; V was cut back by 0 bases and J by 7 bases. Per germline, CDR1 KGHDR and CDR2 SFDVKD. The CDR3 is CATSDLRTGLNTQYF. CDR3 in DNA: TGTGCCACCAGTGATTTGCGGACAGGGTTAAATACGCAGTATTTT.

This clonotype was picked up a small number of times. The rearrangement uses TRBV29-1 and TRBJ2-3; possible D gene TRBD1, 5 bases. This CDR3 comprises 13 residues. The germline gives CDR1 SQVTM, CDR2 ANQGSEA. The V gene lost 5 bases and the J gene lost 2 bases, with 11 bases spanning the gap. The CDR3 DNA follows: TGCAGCGTTAAAAGGGGCTTCACAGATACGCAGTATTTT. Its translation: CSVKRGFTDTQYF.

The chain links TRBV10-3 to TRBJ1-2, with 9 bases that match TRBD1. Trimming removed 7 bases from V and 4 bases from J; junction bases left unmatched: 4. Looked up from germline, CDR1 is ENHRY and CDR2 is SYGVKD. CDR3 length: 13 residues. The CDR3 loop reads CAIKGQGSYGYTF. DNA of the CDR3: TGTGCCATCAAGGGACAGGGAAGCTATGGCTACACCTTC.

The CDR3 spells CASSQNSGRVAYEQYF. The CDR3 nucleotides are TGTGCCAGCAGCCAGAATAGCGGGAGGGTGGCCTACGAGCAGTACTTC. The V and J genes are TRBV5-6 and TRBJ2-7; 11 positions agree with TRBD2. The V gene end was trimmed by 4 bases and the J gene end by 2 bases; junction bases not matched to a gene: 8. The CDR3 covers 16 residues. The germline gives CDR1 SGHDT, CDR2 YYEEEE.

This clonotype was detected ten times or more. This chain links TRBV6-5 with TRBJ2-1; D assignment may be TRBD1 or TRBD2 (6 bases each). Germline CDR1 is MNHEY and CDR2 is SVGAGI. The CDR3 runs to 17 residues. The germline V and J ends were trimmed by 0 bases and 14 bases, with 26 bases remaining between them. The CDR3 DNA sequence: TGTGCCAGCAGTTACTCGGGGCCGGAGGGGGAGTTGTCGGGAAAGTTCTTC. Amino acids: CASSYSGPEGELSGKFF.

This clonotype was counted many times. The chain links TRBV12-3 or TRBV12-4 to TRBJ1-5; TRBD1 is a possible D gene (6 bases). The V and J ends lost 3 bases and 2 bases respectively, with 11 bases between them. This CDR3 has 15 residues. The CDR3 is CASSLRGVGNQPQHF. CDR3 bases: TGTGCCAGCAGTTTGAGGGGGGTTGGCAATCAGCCCCAGCATTTT.

This clonotype was counted only a few times. This chain joins TRBV7-2 and TRBJ2-3; no clear D. The CDR3 has 16 amino acids. Between the trimmed V and J ends, which lost 0 bases and 0 bases, there was a span of 10 bases. CDR1 is SGHTA, CDR2 FQGNSA, per germline. The DNA for the CDR3 is TGTGCCAGCAGCTTAGCGGTCAGATCTAGCACAGATACGCAGTATTTT. Translated, it gives CASSLAVRSSTDTQYF.

Ten or more counts support this clonotype. J is TRBJ2-6 and V is TRBV29-1; D is unclear. The germline CDR1 and CDR2 sequences are SQVTM and ANQGSEA. Trimming left V 4 bases short and J 0 bases short, with 4 bases between. The CDR3 length is 13 residues. The CDR3 sequence is CSVAHSGANVLTF. In DNA, the CDR3 is TGCAGCGTTGCCCACTCTGGGGCCAACGTCCTGACTTTC.

The sample holds many counts of this clonotype. The rearrangement uses TRBV7-6 and TRBJ2-1; 16 bases line up with TRBD2. Germline trimming cut 0 bases from V and 4 bases from J; bases unmatched to any gene: 6. Germline assignment: CDR1 SGHVS and CDR2 FNYEAQ. This CDR3 has 19 amino acids. The CDR3 reads CASSLALGTSGRAYNEQFF. The CDR3 DNA reads as TGTGCCAGCAGCTTAGCCCTTGGGACTAGCGGGAGGGCGTACAATGAGCAGTTCTTC. Full variable domain (missing parts from reference TRBV7-6 and TRBJ2-1): GAGVSQSPRYKVTKRGQDVALRCDPISGHVSLYWYRQALGQGPEFLTYFNYEAQQDKSGLPNDRFSAERPEGSISTLTIQRTEQRDSAMYRCASSLALGTSGRAYNEQFFGPGTRLTVL.